Listed below are T cell receptor beta chains from one sample, sequenced in a study of T cells after yellow fever vaccination. A single record per CDR3 protein comes from TCRdb applying MiXCR to the 5' RACE reads. Of around 250,000 distinct CDR3 sequences in the sample, 6.5% to 8.5% are singletons; the top ten hold around 0.9%. The material was CD4+ T cells sorted from PBMCs, obtained 15 days after the yellow fever booster vaccination. The receptors were gathered from a man aged 25 to 40 who received the YFV17D yellow fever vaccine. The CDR3 runs from the conserved cysteine through the conserved F or W. A D gene is named only where the DNA matches it firmly. Clone size is not always given. Where it is, it says once, few, many or a class for expanded clones.

j_gene | d_gene | abundance | len | v_gene | CDR3nt | CDR3aa
TRBJ2-4 | . | . | 14 | TRBV21-1 | TGTGCCAGCAGCTCCGTTATAGCCAAAAACATTCAGTACTTC | CASSSVIAKNIQYF
TRBJ2-7 | . | few | 15 | TRBV7-9 | TGTGCCAGCAGCTTAGGCGGGACGCAGACCTACGAGCAGTACTTC | CASSLGGTQTYEQYF
TRBJ2-3 | TRBD2 | few | 17 | TRBV12-3/TRBV12-4 | TGTGCCAGCAGTTCCCTCGGGACTAGCCTTCCCGGGGATACGCAGTATTTT | CASSSLGTSLPGDTQYF
TRBJ2-1 | . | many | 13 | TRBV29-1 | TGCAGCGTTGATCCGGGGAGTAATAATGAGCAGTTCTTC | CSVDPGSNNEQFF
TRBJ2-3 | TRBD2 | . | 20 | TRBV15 | TGTGCCACCAGCTCCTATGGAGACCCCGGACTAGCGGGAGAATCAGATACGCAGTATTTT | CATSSYGDPGLAGESDTQYF
TRBJ2-1 | . | . | 16 | TRBV18 | TGTGCCAGCTCCCCGGGGCCGCGGGACGCCAGGTATGAGCAGTTCTTC | CASSPGPRDARYEQFF
TRBJ1-5 | . | few | 15 | TRBV18 | TGTGCCAGCTCACCATCGCCGGGTAGCAATCAGCCCCAGCATTTT | CASSPSPGSNQPQHF
TRBJ1-1 | . | few | 17 | TRBV5-1 | TGCGCCAGCAGCTTTTCCTCAGCCCGTACCCAGAACACTGAAGCTTTCTTT | CASSFSSARTQNTEAFF
TRBJ2-2 | . | many | 15 | TRBV7-8 | TGTGCCAGCAGCTTATTAGCCTTCCACGCCGGGGAGCTGTTTTTT | CASSLLAFHAGELFF
TRBJ2-5 | . | many | 13 | TRBV12-3/TRBV12-4 | TGTGCCAGCACCCGAATTGGGGTAGAGACCCAGTACTTC | CASTRIGVETQYF
TRBJ2-7 | . | few | 14 | TRBV11-2 | TGTGCCAGCAGTATAGGGGGGGCAGGGCTCGAGCAGTACTTC | CASSIGGAGLEQYF
TRBJ2-7 | . | . | 13 | TRBV6-6 | TGTGCCAGCAGTAAGGGTACTCCCTACGAGCAGTACTTC | CASSKGTPYEQYF
TRBJ2-5 | . | few | 13 | TRBV24-1 | TGTGCCACCAGTGTAGGGTCGGCAAGGACCCAGTACTTC | CATSVGSARTQYF
TRBJ1-1 | . | few | 14 | TRBV7-3 | TGTGCCAGCAGCCAATCAGGGCGCGCTAGTGAAGCTTTCTTT | CASSQSGRASEAFF
TRBJ2-1 | . | . | 11 | TRBV20-1 | TGCAGTGATCCGGGCCTGAGCGGAGACACTTTC | CSDPGLSGDTF
TRBJ2-5 | TRBD2 | . | 15 | TRBV4-3 | TGCGCCAGCAGCCAACTAACTAGCGGGAGGGAGACCCAGTACTTC | CASSQLTSGRETQYF
TRBJ2-3 | TRBD2 | few | 17 | TRBV9 | TGTGCCAGCAGCGTAGGGCGCAGCGGGAGGGTGGCAGATACGCAGTATTTT | CASSVGRSGRVADTQYF
TRBJ2-1 | . | few | 13 | TRBV5-1 | TGCGCCAGCAGCCTTGAACTAGAGGGTGAGCAGTTCTTC | CASSLELEGEQFF
TRBJ2-3 | TRBD2 | . | 17 | TRBV15 | TGTGCCACCAGCCCACGTTCCGGCGGGAGGGCCAGAGATACGCAGTATTTT | CATSPRSGGRARDTQYF
TRBJ2-7 | TRBD2 | many | 15 | TRBV5-1 | TGCGCCAGCAGCCGTTCCGGGACTAGTCAAAACGAGCAGTACTTC | CASSRSGTSQNEQYF
TRBJ2-1 | . | many | 12 | TRBV20-1 | TGCAGTGCTAACTTTATTATGGATGAGCAGTTCTTC | CSANFIMDEQFF
TRBJ2-3 | . | few | 12 | TRBV5-1 | TGCGCCAGCAGCTGGGACGTAGATACGCAGTATTTT | CASSWDVDTQYF
TRBJ1-1 | TRBD1 | . | 11 | TRBV6-2/TRBV6-3 | TGTGCCAGCGGAAGGACAGGGTGGACTTTCTTT | CASGRTGWTFF
TRBJ2-1 | . | . | 15 | TRBV7-6 | TGTGCCAGCAGCCCCCTTCAGGCATTGGGCAATGAGCAGTTCTTC | CASSPLQALGNEQFF
TRBJ1-1 | . | few | 14 | TRBV14 | TGTGCCAGCAGCCAAGCATTGCCCGGGGCTGAAGCTTTCTTT | CASSQALPGAEAFF
TRBJ2-2 | . | many | 15 | TRBV7-8 | TGTGCCAGCAGCTTTCCTAGCGCGAACACCGGGGAGCTGTTTTTT | CASSFPSANTGELFF
TRBJ2-5 | TRBD2 | . | 14 | TRBV6-1 | TGTGCCAGCACTAGCGGGAGTACCCAAGAGACCCAGTACTTC | CASTSGSTQETQYF
TRBJ2-4 | . | many | 15 | TRBV15 | TGTGCCACCAGCAGCAGGACGGAGGGCAAAAACATTCAGTACTTC | CATSSRTEGKNIQYF
TRBJ2-2 | TRBD1 | many | 14 | TRBV20-1 | TGCAGTGCGCCTAGACAGGGGAACACCGGGGAGCTGTTTTTT | CSAPRQGNTGELFF
TRBJ2-6 | TRBD2 | many | 18 | TRBV2 | TGTGCCAGCAGTGAATTGGGGACTAGCTTTCCTGGGGCCAACGTCCTGACTTTC | CASSELGTSFPGANVLTF
TRBJ2-7 | TRBD1 | . | 19 | TRBV10-3 | TGTGCCATCAGTCGGAGGGGGGACAGGGGGCGGCAGAGCTCCTACGAGCAGTACTTC | CAISRRGDRGRQSSYEQYF
TRBJ2-7 | . | few | 11 | TRBV20-1 | TGCAGCGGATTTGGGGGGAGCGAGCAGTACTTC | CSGFGGSEQYF
TRBJ2-1 | . | . | 16 | TRBV14 | TGTGCCAGCAGCCAAGATCCACGGACAGCCTTGAATGAGCAGTTCTTC | CASSQDPRTALNEQFF
TRBJ2-6 | TRBD1 | few | 18 | TRBV18 | TGTGCCAGCTCACCGGACAGGGGGCGAGGGGCTGGGGCCAACGTCCTGACTTTC | CASSPDRGRGAGANVLTF
TRBJ1-5 | . | few | 15 | TRBV9 | TGTGCCAGCAGCGTAGGGACAGAGAGCAATCAGCCCCAGCATTTT | CASSVGTESNQPQHF
TRBJ2-2 | . | . | 16 | TRBV7-6 | TGTGCCAGCAGCTTAGAGGCAAAACGAACCACCGGGGAGCTGTTTTTT | CASSLEAKRTTGELFF
TRBJ1-1 | . | . | 15 | TRBV12-3/TRBV12-4 | TGTGCCAGCAGTCCCGCAGGTAGCCCTGGGGCTGAAGCTTTCTTT | CASSPAGSPGAEAFF
TRBJ2-1 | . | . | 16 | TRBV5-5 | TGTGCCAGCAGGACGGGCCCCGAGAGCTCCTACAATGAGCAGTTCTTC | CASRTGPESSYNEQFF
TRBJ1-1 | . | . | 15 | TRBV11-2 | TGTGCCAGCAGCTCCCACAAGGGGCTATACACTGAAGCTTTCTTT | CASSSHKGLYTEAFF
TRBJ2-2 | . | . | 15 | TRBV7-3 | TGTGCCAGCAGCTTACCAGCGTCGGGCACCGGGGAGCTGTTTTTT | CASSLPASGTGELFF
TRBJ2-3 | TRBD2 | . | 17 | TRBV28 | TGTGCCAGCAGCTCCCCTGGGACTAGCGGGAGGACAGATACGCAGTATTTT | CASSSPGTSGRTDTQYF
TRBJ1-6 | . | many | 13 | TRBV20-1 | TGCAGTGCTAGGACAGAATCGAATTCACCCCTCCACTTT | CSARTESNSPLHF
TRBJ2-1 | TRBD1 | few | 14 | TRBV5-1 | TGCGCCAGCAGCTTGGGGGACAGGGCCGATGAGCAGTTCTTC | CASSLGDRADEQFF
TRBJ2-2 | . | . | 15 | TRBV7-2 | TGTGCCAGCAGCTACGAGGGGCGCGGCACCGGGGAGCTGTTTTTT | CASSYEGRGTGELFF
TRBJ2-1 | TRBD2 | . | 15 | TRBV6-5 | TGTGCCAGCAGTTACCGGACTAGCGGGAGGAATGAGCAGTTCTTC | CASSYRTSGRNEQFF
TRBJ2-5 | . | . | 11 | TRBV29-1 | TGCAGCGTTCTCCCCCAAGAGACCCAGTACTTC | CSVLPQETQYF
TRBJ2-2 | . | many | 15 | TRBV3-1 | TGTGCCAGCAGCCAACTGGGCGGGGGCCTCGGGGAGCTGTTTTTT | CASSQLGGGLGELFF
TRBJ1-1 | . | few | 14 | TRBV29-1 | TGCAGCGTTGACTCGATGACAGGGAACACTGAAGCTTTCTTT | CSVDSMTGNTEAFF
TRBJ2-1 | TRBD2 | . | 22 | TRBV5-1 | TGCGCCAGCAGCTTGGGATCCCCTCCCAGACTAGCGCGGCTAAGCTCCTACAATGAGCAGTTCTTC | CASSLGSPPRLARLSSYNEQFF
TRBJ2-7 | . | many | 14 | TRBV7-2 | TGTGCCAGCAGCCCCCCTCAACGGCTCTTCGAGCAGTACTTC | CASSPPQRLFEQYF
TRBJ2-5 | . | many | 16 | TRBV5-1 | TGCGCCAGCAGCTTAGTTGCGGGCGTAATGGTGGAGACCCAGTACTTC | CASSLVAGVMVETQYF
TRBJ1-1 | . | few | 14 | TRBV25-1 | TGTGCCAGCAGTGAATTAAGGGGGAGCACTGAAGCTTTCTTT | CASSELRGSTEAFF
TRBJ1-5 | TRBD1 | . | 16 | TRBV7-2 | TGTGCCAGCAGCCTTTTCGGACAGGGGGACAATCAGCCCCAGCATTTT | CASSLFGQGDNQPQHF